This TCR beta chain was identified during a study of shared clonotypes between healthy human individuals. Assay: immunoSEQ multiplex PCR; the TCRdb copy retains only in-frame clones and omits some. The sample lists about 2.5 million clones, less than 95% occurring once. CDR1 and CDR2 (germline): SGHTA, FQGTGA. This CDR3 has 16 amino acids. V was clipped by 1 base and J by 1 base, with 11 bases between them. Sequenced input: naive CD4+ T cells from PBMCs. Subset given: CD45RA+ positively selected. This chain connects TRBV7-3 to TRBJ2-1; either TRBD1 or TRBD2 may fit D (5 bases each). The receptor was isolated from a man between 18 and 29 years old in good health. Some clones in this sample may be carry-over from other donors' samples. In nucleotides, the CDR3 is TGTGCCAGCAGCTTAAAGGGACCACCGTCCTACAATGAGCAGTTCTTC. It codes for CASSLKGPPSYNEQFF.